This record covers a single TCR beta chain. J was trimmed by 10 bases and V by 1 base; bases with no gene match: 2. Germline CDR1 reads KGHSH; CDR2 reads LQKENI. This CDR3 contains 14 residues. Original methodology: Nucleated cell counts were estimated from reference gene primer amplification. The assay was immunoSEQ multiplex PCR, and TCRdb's table has in-frame clones only and misses some. The DNA was the basis for D and trimming; V, J and clone size are from that table. The data show about 66,000 clones, around 93% seen once. This sample stems from a study of blood T cell repertoires in COVID-19. The wider study: COVID-19 samples from acute and convalescent phases originated in the United States, Italy and Spain. Sample material is recorded as cDNA or gDNA derived from T cells, B-cell-depleted T cells, or PBMCs.

Sequencing input: peripheral blood. The TCR was taken from a human donor in a cohort sampled during active COVID-19. This sequence joins TRBV18 and TRBJ2-1; 12 nucleotides match TRBD2. The CDR3, as DNA: TGTGCCAGCTCACCACTCGGACTAGCGGGAGAGCAGTTCTTC. This sequence encodes CASSPLGLAGEQFF. Based on the CDR3 plus reference TRBV18 and TRBJ2-1, the full variable domain is NAGVMQNPRHLVRRRGQEARLRCSPMKGHSHVYWYRQLPEEGLKFMVYLQKENIIDESGMPKERFSAEFPKEGPSILRIQQVVRGDSAAYFCASSPLGLAGEQFFGPGTRLTVL.